Sequencing of this T cell receptor (beta chain) was carried out in a study of blood T cell repertoires in COVID-19. TCRdb's table, derived via immunoSEQ multiplex PCR, lists solely in-frame clones and lacks some. Of approximately 150,000 clones in the sample, about 80% were seen once. CDR1 and CDR2 from the germline V gene are GTSNPN and SVGIG (reference sequence). This CDR3 has 12 amino acids. Trimming took off 4 bases at V and 11 bases at J, with 15 bases between the two ends. The receptor was isolated from a human donor in a cohort sampled during active COVID-19. The sample was peripheral blood. V is TRBV30 and J is TRBJ2-1; possibly TRBD1 for D (7 bases). CDR3 in DNA: TGTGCCTGGAATCAGGGGGGCTGGAAGCAGTTCTTC. It specifies CAWNQGGWKQFF. The whole variable domain, remainder taken from reference TRBV30 and TRBJ2-1, is SQTIHQWPATLVQPVGSPLSLECTVEGTSNPNLYWYRQAAGRGLQLLFYSVGIGQISSEVPQNLSASRPQDRQFILSSKKLLLSDSGFYLCAWNQGGWKQFFGPGTRLTVL.